Listed here are 27 T cell receptor beta chains from one sample, sequenced in a study of blood T cell repertoires in COVID-19. Libraries were prepared by immunoSEQ multiplex PCR; TCRdb keeps only in-frame clonotypes and omits some of them. The sample includes roughly 250,000 clones, around nine tenths seen only once; the top ten take roughly 0.8%. Sequencing input: peripheral blood. All receptors derive from a man between 25 and 39 years old with acute or convalescent COVID-19.

This chain uses TRBV10-1 with TRBJ2-3, with 8 bases that match TRBD1. With V trimmed by 3 bases and J by 0 bases, 2 bases remained unmatched. The CDR3 length is 15 residues. Germline loops: CDR1 WNHNN, CDR2 SYGVQD (reference sequence). The CDR3 sequence: CASSDRQGSTDTQYF. CDR3 bases: TGCGCCAGCAGTGACCGACAGGGGAGCACAGATACGCAGTATTTT.

This clone was detected a few times. This sequence joins TRBV24-1 and TRBJ2-7, with 7 bases fitting TRBD1. The CDR3 totals 16 residues. CDR1 is KGHDR and CDR2 is SFDVKD in the germline V gene. With 4 bases clipped from V and 4 bases from J, the junction kept 12 bases outside the gene matches. The CDR3 loop is CATSDSTGVGVYEQYF. CDR3 in DNA: TGTGCCACCAGTGACTCAACAGGGGTTGGGGTTTACGAGCAGTACTTC.

A single count supports this clone. The chain joins TRBV5-1 to TRBJ2-4; D gene uncertain. The length of the CDR3 is 14 residues. The germline V and J ends were trimmed by 0 bases and 6 bases, with 10 bases remaining between them. Germline V gene sequence: CDR1 SGHRS, CDR2 YFSETQ. Here the CDR3 reads CASSLVSGLNIQYF. DNA for the CDR3: TGCGCCAGCAGCTTGGTTTCAGGATTAAACATTCAGTACTTC.

Regarding this clone: In the same sample, other DNA sequences code for this CDR3. The J gene is TRBJ1-2, the V gene TRBV18; 7 nucleotides line up with TRBD1. Germline values: CDR1 KGHSH, CDR2 LQKENI. V shed 6 bases, J shed 3 bases, and the junction held 4 bases outside the gene matches. This CDR3 region has 13 residues. CDR3 residues: CASSPDRDYGYTF. Written as DNA, the CDR3 is TGTGCCAGCTCTCCCGACAGGGACTATGGCTACACCTTC.

The chain joins TRBV29-1 to TRBJ2-3; 10 nucleotides line up with TRBD1. The germline gives CDR1 SQVTM, CDR2 ANQGSEA. V trimming: 6 bases; J trimming: 4 bases; junction bases outside the gene matches: 7. The length of the CDR3 is 14 residues. The CDR3: CSVGDRGPPDTQYF. The DNA of the CDR3 is TGCAGCGTGGGGGACAGGGGTCCCCCAGATACGCAGTATTTT.

The chain links TRBV5-1 to TRBJ1-5, with 11 nucleotides matching TRBD1. The CDR3 runs 14 residues. The J segment lost 6 bases and the V segment lost 4 bases, leaving 3 bases of the junction unmatched. CDR1 SGHRS and CDR2 YFSETQ come from the germline V gene. The CDR3 DNA sequence: TGCGCCAGCAGCCCGGGACAGGGGGGTCAGCCCCAGCATTTT. It translates to CASSPGQGGQPQHF.

The DNA of the CDR3 is TGTGCCAGCTCACCCTGGGCAGCCCAAGAGACCCAGTACTTC. Protein: CASSPWAAQETQYF. The chain employs TRBV18 and TRBJ2-5; D remains unclear. Germline assignment: CDR1 KGHSH and CDR2 LQKENI. Trimming pared 3 bases from V and 1 base from J, leaving 9 bases between. The CDR3 loop spans 14 amino acids.

V is TRBV14 and J is TRBJ2-3; D is undetermined. The CDR3 has 15 amino acids. Germline V gene data show CDR1 as SGHDN and CDR2 as FVKESK. Trimming left V 3 bases short and J 1 base short, with 11 bases between. In DNA form, the CDR3 reads TGTGCCAGCAGCCACGATCAGGATCGCACAGATACGCAGTATTTT. Translation gives CASSHDQDRTDTQYF.

This chain connects TRBV5-1 to TRBJ1-4; D not certain. The CDR3 is 14 residues long. Germline-derived CDR1 and CDR2 are SGHRS and YFSETQ. With 4 bases removed from V and 7 bases from J, the gap between germline ends came to 14 bases. CDR3 amino acids: CASSPEGRSEKLFF. The DNA of the CDR3 is TGCGCCAGCAGCCCTGAGGGCAGGAGTGAAAAACTGTTTTTT.

This chain joins TRBV24-1 and TRBJ1-4; D perhaps matches TRBD1 (5 bases). The CDR3 has 16 amino acids. Germline CDR1 is KGHDR and CDR2 is SFDVKD. The V end lost 10 bases, the J end lost 2 bases, and 19 bases lay between the germline ends. CDR3 nucleotides: TGTGCCACGGAGTCGAGAATCAGGGTCACTAATGAAAAACTGTTTTTT. Its protein product is CATESRIRVTNEKLFF.

This chain joins TRBV6-6 and TRBJ1-1; TRBD1 is a possible D gene (5 bases). With 7 bases removed from V and 1 base from J, the gap between germline ends came to 10 bases. The CDR3 has 13 amino acids. CDR1 is MNHNY, CDR2 SVGAGI, per germline (reference sequence). In DNA form, the CDR3 reads TGTGCCAGCAAATGGGGGGAGAACACTGAAGCTTTCTTT. This sequence encodes CASKWGENTEAFF.

CDR3 sequence reads: CASSIVAGRGNYEQYF. CDR3 nucleotide sequence: TGTGCCAGTAGTATAGTGGCCGGGAGGGGAAATTACGAGCAGTACTTC. This rearrangement joins TRBV19 to TRBJ2-7; TRBD2 matches 8 bases. CDR3 length: 16 amino acids. Germline V gene lookup returns CDR1 LNHDA and CDR2 SQIVND (reference sequence). The ends lost 1 base at V and 4 bases at J; junction bases unmatched: 9.

This clone was counted once. The gene calls are TRBV10-1 and TRBJ2-2; TRBD2 aligns across 7 bases. Germline V gene data show CDR1 as WNHNN and CDR2 as SYGVQD (reference sequence). The V segment lost 8 bases and the J segment 3 bases; nucleotides outside the gene matches: 6. The CDR3 extends over 14 amino acids. CDR3 protein: CASRGDSYTGELFF. CDR3 DNA: TGCGCCAGCCGGGGGGACTCTTACACCGGGGAGCTGTTTTTT.

The chain recombines TRBV28 with TRBJ2-5; tentatively, D is TRBD2 (5 bases). Deletions cut 5 bases from V and 1 base from J, with 11 bases between. The germline V gene encodes CDR1 MDHEN and CDR2 SYDVKM. This CDR3 is built from 14 residues. The CDR3 protein is CASSPTGVQETQYF. CDR3 nucleotides: TGTGCCAGCAGTCCGACCGGGGTCCAAGAGACCCAGTACTTC.

The rearrangement uses TRBV10-1 and TRBJ2-4; tentatively, D is TRBD1 (6 bases). Between the trimmed V and J ends, which lost 4 bases and 1 base, there was a span of 8 bases. The CDR3 is 14 residues long. CDR1 WNHNN and CDR2 SYGVQD come from the germline V gene (reference sequence). DNA for the CDR3: TGCGCCAGCAGTGTAACAGGGGCCAAAAACATTCAGTACTTC. It codes for CASSVTGAKNIQYF.

This chain links TRBV5-1 with TRBJ1-1; TRBD1 might be the D (5 bases). The CDR3 loop spans 17 amino acids. The V end was cut by 4 bases, the J end by 0 bases, with 19 bases between. CDR1 is SGHRS and CDR2 is YFSETQ in the germline V gene. CDR3: CASSPYLTETLNTEAFF. As DNA, the CDR3 is TGCGCCAGCAGCCCCTATTTGACAGAAACGTTGAACACTGAAGCTTTCTTT.

The chain uses TRBV4-2 and TRBJ2-3; the D is unclear. The CDR3 is made up of 14 amino acids. Germline CDR1 LGHNA, CDR2 YNFKEQ. V dropped 6 bases and J dropped 0 bases, with 10 bases sitting between them. The CDR3 region is CASSPTPSTDTQYF. CDR3 nucleotide sequence: TGTGCCAGCAGTCCGACACCGAGCACAGATACGCAGTATTTT.

The chain joins TRBV7-2 to TRBJ2-7, with 7 bases identical to TRBD1. Germline V lookup: CDR1 SGHTA, CDR2 FQGNSA. There are 15 residues in the CDR3. Trimming at V came to 4 bases and at J to 2 bases, leaving 8 bases not matched to a gene. The CDR3 DNA sequence: TGTGCCAGCAGCTCAAACAGGGGTGCCACCTACGAGCAGTACTTC. It yields the protein CASSSNRGATYEQYF.

The CDR3 sequence: CASGRGRTNYGYTF. CDR3 bases: TGTGCCAGCGGCAGGGGGAGGACTAACTATGGCTACACCTTC. The gene calls are TRBV2 and TRBJ1-2; 7 nucleotides match TRBD1. Looked up from germline, CDR1 is SNHLY and CDR2 is FYNNEI. The CDR3 spans 14 residues. V lost 8 bases, J lost 0 bases, and 6 bases stayed unmatched.

This chain joins TRBV3-1 (or the pseudogene TRBV3-2) and TRBJ2-5; unclear D gene. The V end lost 3 bases, the J end lost 3 bases, and 8 bases lay between the germline ends. The germline V gene encodes CDR1 LGHDT and CDR2 YNNKEL (reference sequence). This CDR3 region has 13 residues. The CDR3 DNA sequence: TGTGCCAGCAGCCATTTCCGGGAAGAGACCCAGTACTTC. This gives the protein CASSHFREETQYF.

This clone was detected only a few times. This rearrangement joins TRBV11-3 to TRBJ1-4; D is perhaps TRBD1 (6 bases). The germline V gene has CDR1 SGHNT and CDR2 YENEEA. CDR3 length: 17 amino acids. Trimming took off 5 bases at V and 4 bases at J, with 20 bases between the two ends. CDR3 DNA sequence: TGTGCCAGCAGCCCCGTAAGTAGAGGGGGGGATAATGAAAAACTGTTTTTT. It specifies CASSPVSRGGDNEKLFF. Using reference TRBV11-3 and TRBJ1-4 for the parts outside the CDR3, the full variable domain is EAGVVQSPRYKIIEKKQPVAFWCNPISGHNTLYWYLQNLGQGPELLIRYENEEAVDDSQLPKDRFSAERLKGVDSTLKIQPAELGDSAVYLCASSPVSRGGDNEKLFFGSGTQLSVL.

The chain is built from TRBV4-1 and TRBJ2-1; TRBD1 agrees at 10 bases. The CDR3 totals 14 residues. CDR1 and CDR2 from the germline V gene are MGHRA and YSYEKL. V was clipped by 1 base and J by 9 bases; unmatched bases: 3. CDR3 sequence (DNA): TGCGCCAGCAGCCAAGTCGGGACAGGGGCTGAGCAGTTCTTC. Amino acids: CASSQVGTGAEQFF.

About this clone: In this CDR3 the conserved last residue, phenylalanine or tryptophan, is missing, so a read error is likely. The limits of the CDR3 on the DNA are not certain, so only TCRdb's listed CDR3 is given. The chain employs TRBV7-2 and TRBJ2-4; TRBD1 was called by the table and not checked on the DNA. Germline CDR1 and CDR2: SGHTA and FQGNSA. The CDR3 length is 13 residues, termini included. CDR3 sequence: CASSLAGVGHPAL.

The gene calls are TRBV2 and TRBJ1-5, with D maybe TRBD1 (6 bases). V was trimmed by 8 bases and J by 4 bases, leaving 12 bases between them. Germline CDR1 reads SNHLY; CDR2 reads FYNNEI. This CDR3 comprises 13 residues. The CDR3 sequence: CASAGEGNQPQHF. As DNA, the CDR3 is TGTGCCAGCGCAGGGGAGGGTAATCAGCCCCAGCATTTT.

This chain links TRBV6-6 with TRBJ2-2; no clear D gene. The CDR3 length is 13 residues. Trimming removed 7 bases at V and 2 bases at J, with 8 bases between. The V gene's germline CDR1 is MNHNY and CDR2 SVGAGI (reference sequence). CDR3 region: CASTPKNTGELFF. DNA of the CDR3: TGTGCCAGCACCCCTAAAAACACCGGGGAGCTGTTTTTT.

The chain links TRBV28 to TRBJ1-5; 8 nucleotides line up with TRBD1. The V and J ends lost 6 bases and 2 bases, in that order; junction bases with no gene match: 12. Germline assignment: CDR1 MDHEN and CDR2 SYDVKM. This CDR3 has 17 residues. CDR3 in DNA: TGTGCCAGCAGGCGACGGACAGGGATTGTTCGCAATCAGCCCCAGCATTTT. As protein: CASRRRTGIVRNQPQHF.

The chain is built from TRBV3-1 (or the pseudogene TRBV3-2) and TRBJ1-2; D may be TRBD1 (5 bases). CDR1 and CDR2 (germline): LGHDT, YNNKEL (reference sequence). There are 13 residues in the CDR3. V lost 2 bases and J lost 4, with 8 bases in between. The CDR3 DNA reads as TGTGCCAGCAGCCAACAGGGTGCCTATGGCTACACCTTC. It yields the protein CASSQQGAYGYTF.